The sequence of this T cell receptor beta chain was determined in a study of cytomegalovirus exposure and HLA in healthy donors. Study outcomes and limitations: Among donors in an Asian-associated ancestry cluster, a later analysis reportedly found fewer N-insertions than the roughly 700-donor mean.

The table lists this clone with a few counts. Its cognate antigen is unknown. Germline CDR1 and CDR2: SGHRS and YFSETQ. The CDR3 is made up of 16 amino acids. V dropped 5 bases and J dropped 0; count of bases not matched to a gene: 8. PCR primers comprised 60 Vbeta and 13 Jbeta primers. Profiled with immunoSEQ multiplex PCR; TCRdb holds only in-frame clones, not every one. The table records roughly 150,000 clones, 68% of them present only once. Sequencing used PBMCs. This receptor was obtained from a man aged 60-69 years in good health and CMV-seronegative. The gene calls are TRBV5-1 and TRBJ2-1; the match to TRBD2 covers 7 bases. The DNA of the CDR3 is TGCGCCAGCAGAACCCGACTAGCCTACTCCTACAATGAGCAGTTCTTC. This translates into CASRTRLAYSYNEQFF.